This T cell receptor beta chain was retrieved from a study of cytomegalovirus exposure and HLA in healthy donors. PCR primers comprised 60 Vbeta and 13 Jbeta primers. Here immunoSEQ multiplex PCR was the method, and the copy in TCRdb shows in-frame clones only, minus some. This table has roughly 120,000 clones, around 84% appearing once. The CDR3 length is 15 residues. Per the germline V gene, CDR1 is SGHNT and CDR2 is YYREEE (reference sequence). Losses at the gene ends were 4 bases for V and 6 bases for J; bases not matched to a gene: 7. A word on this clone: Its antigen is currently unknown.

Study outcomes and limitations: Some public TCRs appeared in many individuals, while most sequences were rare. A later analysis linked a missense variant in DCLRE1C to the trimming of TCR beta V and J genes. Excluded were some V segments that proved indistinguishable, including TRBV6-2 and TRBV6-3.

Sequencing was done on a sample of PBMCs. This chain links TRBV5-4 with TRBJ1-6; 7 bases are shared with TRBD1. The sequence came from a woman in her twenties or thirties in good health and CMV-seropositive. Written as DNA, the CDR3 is TGTGCCAGCAGCACCGTGACAGGGACTAATTCACCCCTCCACTTT. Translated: CASSTVTGTNSPLHF.